This T cell receptor beta chain is drawn from a study of blood T cell repertoires in COVID-19. Two consecutive negative NP/OP PCR tests, clearance, or resolved symptoms defined Cohort 3 recovery. Germline loops: CDR1 SGHAT, CDR2 FQNNGV. The CDR3 runs 15 residues. V lost 6 bases, J lost 5 bases, and 7 bases stayed unmatched. Generated by immunoSEQ multiplex PCR, the TCRdb table keeps only in-frame clones and is missing some. The data hold around 280,000 clones, with 87% observed a single time. The clonotype was recovered from a woman aged 40 to 50 who had recovered from COVID-19. Sequenced material: PBMCs or T cells enriched from blood (not recorded which). V gene TRBV11-2 combines with J gene TRBJ2-7; TRBD2 matches at 13 bases. CDR3 amino acids: CASRPTGTSGNEQYF. CDR3 DNA: TGTGCCAGCAGACCAACCGGGACTAGCGGGAACGAGCAGTACTTC.